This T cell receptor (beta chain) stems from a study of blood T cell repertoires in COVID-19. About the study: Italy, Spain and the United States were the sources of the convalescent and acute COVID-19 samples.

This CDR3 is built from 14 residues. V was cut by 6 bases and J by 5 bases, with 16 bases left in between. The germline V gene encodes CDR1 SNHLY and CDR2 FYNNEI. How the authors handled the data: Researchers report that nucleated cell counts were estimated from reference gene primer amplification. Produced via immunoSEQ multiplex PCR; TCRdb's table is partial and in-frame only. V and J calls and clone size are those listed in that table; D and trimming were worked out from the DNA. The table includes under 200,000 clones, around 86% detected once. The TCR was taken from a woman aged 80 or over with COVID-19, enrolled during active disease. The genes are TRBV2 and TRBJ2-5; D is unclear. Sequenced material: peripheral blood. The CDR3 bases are TGTGCCAGCAGGAGTCAGGCCCCATTGGAGACCCAGTACTTC. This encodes CASRSQAPLETQYF.